The clone carrying this TCR beta chain appeared many times. A junction end diverges from the germline sequence, so it may reflect a read error. Investigators amplified TCR beta CDR3 regions from RNA transcripts. HTBI primers primed a first-round RT-PCR, and a second-round multiplex PCR followed. TCRdb re-called the multiplex PCR reads with MiXCR, one entry per CDR3 protein. This table has approximately 210,000 distinct CDR3 sequences, around 28% appearing once. These data originate in a study of Graves' ophthalmopathy and Graves' hyperthyroidism. Study as a whole: Peripheral blood was obtained at first diagnosis, ahead of any treatment.

Pregnant or lactating patients and those with other autoimmune diseases or uncontrolled infections were excluded. Clinical symptoms, serum thyroxine, TRAb, thyroid ultrasound and orbital computed tomography formed the basis of diagnosis. The CDR3 covers 15 residues. CDR1 and CDR2 (germline): SEHNR, FQNEAQ (reference sequence). Sample: peripheral blood. The rearrangement joins TRBV7-9 to TRBJ2-7; TRBD2 matches at 9 bases. This sequence originates from a man over 45 with Graves' ophthalmopathy. CDR3 coding DNA: TGTGCCAGCAGCCTCTTTAGCGGGAGTGCCTACGAGCAGTACTTT. Amino acid sequence: CASSLFSGSAYEQYF.